The rows below give T cell receptor beta chains drawn from one sample of a study of blood T cell repertoires in COVID-19. Clones were sequenced by immunoSEQ multiplex PCR, and TCRdb holds only the in-frame ones, with some missing. The data show hundreds of thousands of clones, with 70% to 90% seen just once and 1.3% held by the top ten. Sequencing used peripheral blood. These TCRs come from a man in his 70s with acute or convalescent COVID-19. The CDR3 runs from the conserved cysteine through the conserved F or W. A D gene is named only where the DNA matches it firmly. The size field is filled for only some rows; it gives once, few, many or a size class.

v_gene,d_gene,j_gene,abundance,CDR3nt,CDR3aa
TRBV6-6,.,TRBJ1-2,.,TGTGCCAGCAGTTACCGGGACATGGCCAGATTTGGCTACACCTTC,CASSYRDMARFGYTF
TRBV28,.,TRBJ1-5,few,TGTGCCAGCAGGAAGGGAGGGGGCAATCAGCCCCAGCATTTT,CASRKGGGNQPQHF
TRBV28,TRBD2,TRBJ2-7,.,TGTGCCAGCAGCTATACCCTAGCGGGAGGATTCTACGAGCAGTACTTC,CASSYTLAGGFYEQYF
TRBV5-4,TRBD2,TRBJ2-3,.,TGTGCCAGCAGCTTGACTAGCGGGGGGCGGGTAGATACGCAGTATTTT,CASSLTSGGRVDTQYF
TRBV9,TRBD2,TRBJ2-1,.,TGTGCCAGCAGCGTAGCGACTAGCGGGGGGGGTCCGGCTGAGCAGTTCTTC,CASSVATSGGGPAEQFF
TRBV14,.,TRBJ2-1,.,TGTGCCAGCAGCCATAGCAGCACTGCGGGTTACAATGAGCAGTTCTTC,CASSHSSTAGYNEQFF
TRBV11-2,.,TRBJ2-3,.,TGTGCCAGCAGCTTAGGGGCGCGGGTTACAGATACGCAGTATTTT,CASSLGARVTDTQYF
TRBV10-3,TRBD1,TRBJ2-2,.,TGTGCCACCGGACAGGGGAACACCGGGGAGCTGTTTTTT,CATGQGNTGELFF
TRBV28,TRBD1,TRBJ1-2,.,TGTGCCAGCAGTCAAGGACAGGGAGGCTATGGCTACACCTTC,CASSQGQGGYGYTF
TRBV5-1,.,TRBJ1-1,.,TGCGCCAGCAGCTTGGGTGGGGCCAGGGAAGGGAACACTGAAGCTTTCTTT,CASSLGGAREGNTEAFF
TRBV28,TRBD1,TRBJ2-3,.,TGTGCCAGCAGTTCTGACAGGGCGTGGGATACGCAGTATTTT,CASSSDRAWDTQYF
TRBV30,TRBD2,TRBJ2-4,.,TGTGCCTGGAGTGTAGCGGGAGGGGCCCTAGCCAAAAACATTCAGTACTTC,CAWSVAGGALAKNIQYF
TRBV6-5,.,TRBJ2-1,.,TGTGCCAGCAGTTACACGGGTAACCCCTACAATGAGCAGTTCTTC,CASSYTGNPYNEQFF
TRBV6-5,.,TRBJ2-2,.,TGTGCCAGCAGTACCTCCCTCGGGTCTGGGGAGCTGTTTTTT,CASSTSLGSGELFF
TRBV2,TRBD1,TRBJ1-5,.,TGTGCCAGCAGCTTTGACAGGGGAGGATTTCAGCCCCAGCATTTT,CASSFDRGGFQPQHF
TRBV18,.,TRBJ2-7,.,TGTGCCAGCTCACCGCCAAACCTAGGCACGTGGCAGTACTTC,CASSPPNLGTWQYF
TRBV2,.,TRBJ1-5,many,TGTGCCAGCAGTTTGTATAGCAATCAGCCCCAGCATTTT,CASSLYSNQPQHF
TRBV10-3,TRBD1,TRBJ1-2,.,TGTGCCATCAGTGAGTTTCGGACAGGGGTATTTATCTATGGCTACACCTTC,CAISEFRTGVFIYGYTF
TRBV28,TRBD1,TRBJ2-7,once,TGTGCCAGCAGAGGTCCGGGACAGGGGTCTTGGGAGCAGTACTTC,CASRGPGQGSWEQYF
TRBV4-2,.,TRBJ2-7,once,TGTGCCAGCAGCCAAGATCTGACTGGGACAAACAGACTAGCTGAGCAGTACTTC,CASSQDLTGTNRLAEQYF
TRBV27,.,TRBJ2-7,.,TGTGCCAGCAGTGCGCAGGGATTAAACTACGAGCAGTACTTC,CASSAQGLNYEQYF
TRBV28,.,TRBJ2-7,.,TGTGCCAGCAGGGGGCAGGTCGCTGCCTACGAGCAGTACTTC,CASRGQVAAYEQYF
TRBV29-1,.,TRBJ2-3,.,TGCAGCATCAGGAACTCAGATACGCAGTATTTT,CSIRNSDTQYF
TRBV10-2,TRBD1,TRBJ2-1,.,TGCGCCAGCAGACCTCCACAGGGGGCGAGGTCGGGCGGGCAGTTCTTC,CASRPPQGARSGGQFF
TRBV11-2,TRBD1,TRBJ1-1,.,TGTGCCAGCAGCTTTCAGGGGGCGTCCACTGAAGCTTTCTTT,CASSFQGASTEAFF
TRBV29-1,.,TRBJ1-5,.,TGCAGCGTGGGGGGGGCGGGCAATCAGCCCCAGCATTTT,CSVGGAGNQPQHF
TRBV28,.,TRBJ1-2,.,TGTGCCAGCAGTTCTCGTGGGGGCCTGGGCTACACCTTC,CASSSRGGLGYTF
TRBV18,TRBD1,TRBJ1-6,few,TGTGCCAGCTCACGGGATGGGACAGGGTCTTCACCCCTCCACTTT,CASSRDGTGSSPLHF
TRBV4-2,TRBD2,TRBJ2-7,.,TGTGCCAGCAGCCAAGAGATCCCAACTAGCGCGTTCTCCTACGAGCAGTACTTC,CASSQEIPTSAFSYEQYF
TRBV2,.,TRBJ2-6,.,TGTGCCAGCAGACAGGGTTCTGGGGCCAACGTCCTGACTTTC,CASRQGSGANVLTF
TRBV5-1,TRBD2,TRBJ2-5,.,TGCGCCAGCAGCTTGTCGACTAGCGGGAGTTATCGAGAGACCCAGTACTTC,CASSLSTSGSYRETQYF
TRBV6-1,.,TRBJ1-2,.,TGTGCCAGCAGTGCTCTGGGCGTGACAACTAACTATGGCTACACCTTC,CASSALGVTTNYGYTF
TRBV28,TRBD1,TRBJ1-5,once,TGTGCCAGCAGTTTAACGACAGGGGGTCTGTCAAATCAGCCCCAGCATTTT,CASSLTTGGLSNQPQHF
TRBV28,TRBD2,TRBJ2-1,few,TGTGCCAGCAGTCAAATGCGGGAGGGTTACAATGAGCAGTTCTTC,CASSQMREGYNEQFF
TRBV24-1,TRBD1,TRBJ2-1,.,TGTGCCACCAGTTTGCCAACCGGGACAGGGGGATATGAGCAGTTCTTC,CATSLPTGTGGYEQFF
TRBV18,.,TRBJ2-4,.,TGTGCCAGCTCACCACTACAGGGTTGGGGTCCGGACATTCAGTACTTC,CASSPLQGWGPDIQYF
TRBV7-2,.,TRBJ1-5,once,TGTGCCAGCAGCTTACAGGGCAATCAGCCCCAGCATTTT,CASSLQGNQPQHF
TRBV19,.,TRBJ1-3,.,TGTGCCGCTAGCAGAGGGATCTCTGGAAACACCATATATTTT,CAASRGISGNTIYF
TRBV6-6,TRBD1,TRBJ2-7,.,TGTGCCAGCAGTTACGCGACAGGGATTATCCACGAGCAGTACTTC,CASSYATGIIHEQYF
TRBV28,TRBD1,TRBJ2-7,.,TGTGCCAGCAGAAAGGACAGGGCGAGCGGGTGGCCCGGGCAGTACTTC,CASRKDRASGWPGQYF
TRBV20-1,TRBD2,TRBJ2-1,.,TGCGCTAGCGGGCCCTACAATGAGCAGTTCTTC,CASGPYNEQFF
TRBV3-1/TRBV3-2,.,TRBJ1-3,.,TGTGCCAGCAGCCCTACAGGGTTAGGAAACACCATATATTTT,CASSPTGLGNTIYF
TRBV19,.,TRBJ2-2,.,TGTGCCAGTAAGGGACACCTGAACACCGGGGAGCTGTTTTTT,CASKGHLNTGELFF
TRBV3-1/TRBV3-2,.,TRBJ2-2,few,TGTGCCAGCAGCCAATTGACAGGTTACACCGGGGAGCTGTTTTTT,CASSQLTGYTGELFF
TRBV28,.,TRBJ1-5,.,TGTGCCAGCTGCACCCTAAGCAATCAGCCCCAGCATTTT,CASCTLSNQPQHF
TRBV7-2,TRBD2,TRBJ2-1,.,TGTGCCAGCAGCGTTACTAGCGGTGGAGGGGACAATGAGCAGTTCTTC,CASSVTSGGGDNEQFF
TRBV5-1,TRBD2,TRBJ2-1,.,TGCGCCAGCAGCTCGGAGGGACTAGCGGGAGAAGGTGAGCAGTTCTTC,CASSSEGLAGEGEQFF
TRBV7-2,.,TRBJ1-6,.,TGTGCCAGCACCCGAAGGGGGACGGCCCCCCTCCACTTT,CASTRRGTAPLHF
TRBV7-2,TRBD1,TRBJ2-2,.,TGTGCCAGCAGCTTAATGTCCAGGGGGACCGGGGAGCTGTTTTTT,CASSLMSRGTGELFF
TRBV28,TRBD2,TRBJ2-5,once,TGTGCCAGCAGTCCCTTTTGGGGGGGGGAGACCCAGTACTTC,CASSPFWGGETQYF
TRBV24-1,.,TRBJ1-3,.,TGTGCCACCAGTGAGTGGGACAAATCCGCCATCGGAAACACCATATATTTT,CATSEWDKSAIGNTIYF
TRBV6-5,TRBD1,TRBJ1-5,.,TGTGCCAGCAGCCCGGACAGGGGGTACGGTCAGCCCCAGCATTTT,CASSPDRGYGQPQHF
TRBV5-4,.,TRBJ1-1,.,TGTGCCAGCAGCCCCCGTGGGGGGATGAACACTGAAGCTTTCTTT,CASSPRGGMNTEAFF